The next 8 T cell receptor beta chains were all read from a single sample in a study of cytomegalovirus exposure and HLA in healthy donors (dated by TCRdb to 2017 to 2019). Libraries came from the immunoSEQ multiplex PCR assay. A mixture of 60 forward primers for TCR Vbeta segments and 13 reverse primers for TCR Jbeta segments was used in the multiplex PCR. TCRdb mirrors the immuneACCESS table, restricted to in-frame sequences. Some clones are absent from its copies; in checked studies, under half trace to an unresolved V gene, and the reason for the others is unknown. Here the sample has around 210,000 clones; around 83% occur a single time. The biggest ten clones account for about 0.25% of the sample. Sequencing was done on a sample of PBMCs. The receptors come from a girl aged 2-10 years in good health and CMV-seronegative.

The V call is TRBV21-1, the J call TRBJ2-3; the D segment call TRBD1 is taken from the table without a DNA check. TRBV21-1 constitutes a pseudogene. This CDR3 has 14 residues. The CDR3 DNA follows: TGTGCCAGCAGCAAGTCTAAAGGGGAAGATACGCAGTATTTT. Amino acids: CASSKSKGEDTQYF.

This clone was counted once. The CDR3 coding sequence is TGTGCCAGTAGTATAGCCGAGGGGACAGGGTATGCCTACGAGCAGTACTTC. It translates to CASSIAEGTGYAYEQYF. The rearrangement joins TRBV19 to TRBJ2-7; 9 nucleotides line up with TRBD1. V was pared by 1 base and J by 2 bases, with 9 bases of the junction left unmatched. This CDR3 region has 17 residues. Germline lookup yields CDR1 LNHDA and CDR2 SQIVND (reference sequence).

This chain uses TRBV7-9 with TRBJ1-1; the D gene is possibly TRBD1 (6 bases). Germline V CDR1 and CDR2: SEHNR, FQNEAQ (reference sequence). Trimming removed 4 bases from V and 1 base from J, with 10 bases in between. The CDR3 length is 14 residues. This chain's CDR3 is CASSYGQPNTEAFF. Here the CDR3 DNA reads TGTGCCAGCAGCTACGGACAGCCGAACACTGAAGCTTTCTTT.

The chain is built from TRBV6-1 and TRBJ1-5; unclear D gene. The CDR3 contains 17 residues. V lost 4 bases, J lost 6 bases, and 22 bases lay in between. CDR1 is MNHNS, CDR2 SASEGT, per germline. CDR3 residues: CASSATGPGGLRQPQHF. The CDR3 coding sequence is TGTGCCAGCAGTGCAACCGGCCCCGGAGGCTTGCGTCAGCCCCAGCATTTT.

The chain is built from TRBV5-4 and TRBJ1-6, with 7 positions matching TRBD1. Germline CDR1 SGHNT, CDR2 YYREEE (reference sequence). The V and J ends lost 4 bases and 5 bases, in that order; junction bases with no gene match: 9. This CDR3 comprises 16 residues. The CDR3 DNA follows: TGTGCCAGCAGCCCGCCGGGACAGAGCGATAATTCACCCCTCCACTTT. The encoded protein is CASSPPGQSDNSPLHF.

The chain links TRBV4-1 to TRBJ1-5, with 9 bases that match TRBD1. With 3 bases clipped from V and 7 bases from J, the junction kept 7 bases outside the gene matches. The CDR3 is 15 residues long. Germline V CDR1 and CDR2: MGHRA, YSYEKL. The CDR3 nucleotides are TGCGCCAGCAGCCAGGAGGACAGGGGAGGACAGCCCCAGCATTTT. This gives the protein CASSQEDRGGQPQHF.

Worth noting for this clone: Other DNA sequences of this sample code for an identical CDR3. This sequence joins TRBV7-2 and TRBJ2-7; D gene uncertain. From germline, CDR1 is SGHTA and CDR2 FQGNSA. With 1 base removed from V and 3 bases from J, the gap between germline ends came to 7 bases. This CDR3 region has 13 residues. Here the CDR3 reads CASSLGPGYEQYF. The DNA for the CDR3 is TGTGCCAGCAGCTTAGGACCGGGCTACGAGCAGTACTTC.

The chain recombines TRBV4-2 with TRBJ2-7; 9 nucleotides line up with TRBD2. V gave up 0 bases and J gave up 5 bases; unmatched junction bases: 2. Germline loops: CDR1 LGHNA, CDR2 YNFKEQ. This CDR3 region has 14 residues. CDR3 in DNA: TGTGCCAGCAGCCAAGAGCCTAGCGGGGACGAGCAGTACTTC. Translating gives CASSQEPSGDEQYF.